This T cell receptor beta chain derives from a study of blood T cell repertoires in COVID-19. The overall study: Acute and convalescent COVID-19 specimens originated in the United States, Italy and Spain. PBMCs, B-cell-depleted T cells, or T cells were the source of the cDNA or gDNA that made up the material.

Germline trimming cut 5 bases from V and 0 bases from J; bases unmatched to any gene: 6. CDR1 SSHAT and CDR2 FNYEAQ come from the germline V gene (reference sequence). The CDR3 is made up of 17 amino acids. Per the study methods: Scientists estimated how many nucleated cells there were by amplifying reference gene primers. Assay: immunoSEQ multiplex PCR; the TCRdb copy retains only in-frame clones and omits some. From that table come the V and J calls and clone size; the DNA was used to work out D and trimming. The sample has 140,000 or so clones; 60% to 85% are singletons. Sequencing was done on a sample of peripheral blood. The chain couples TRBV7-7 to TRBJ1-5, with 11 bases fitting TRBD1. The receptor was derived from a man aged 50 or older with acute or convalescent COVID-19. The CDR3 loop reads CASSAGQGAGSNQPQHF. CDR3 sequence (DNA): TGTGCCAGCAGCGCCGGACAGGGGGCGGGTAGCAATCAGCCCCAGCATTTT.